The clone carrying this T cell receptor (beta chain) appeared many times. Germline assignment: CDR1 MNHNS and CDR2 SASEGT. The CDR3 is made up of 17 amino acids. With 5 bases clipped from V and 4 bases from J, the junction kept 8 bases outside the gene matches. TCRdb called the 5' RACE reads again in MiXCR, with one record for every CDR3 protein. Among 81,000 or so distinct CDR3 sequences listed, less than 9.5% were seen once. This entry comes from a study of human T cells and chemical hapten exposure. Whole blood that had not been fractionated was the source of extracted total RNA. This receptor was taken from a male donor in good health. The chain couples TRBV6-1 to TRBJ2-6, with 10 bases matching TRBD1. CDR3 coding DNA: TGTGCCAGCAGTCCACAGACAGGGGGCGCGGGGGCCAACGTCCTGACTTTC. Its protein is CASSPQTGGAGANVLTF.